Below, 29 T cell receptor beta chains from the same sample are listed, as sequenced in a study of blood T cell repertoires in COVID-19. Method: immunoSEQ multiplex PCR; TCRdb's copy keeps in-frame clones and lacks some. The sample records 200,000 or so clones, around 84% being singletons. Sequenced sample: peripheral blood. The origin of the receptors is a human donor in a cohort sampled during active COVID-19.

Comment on this clone: The same CDR3 arises from other DNA sequences in this sample as well. The chain recombines TRBV7-3 with TRBJ2-5; D remains ambiguous. Trimming pared 1 base from V and 1 base from J, leaving 7 bases between. The germline CDR1 and CDR2 sequences are SGHTA and FQGTGA. This CDR3 is 14 amino acids long. CDR3 nucleotide sequence: TGTGCCAGCAGCTTAATGGCAGGCCAAGAGACCCAGTACTTC. Its translation is CASSLMAGQETQYF.

This chain uses TRBV5-1 with TRBJ2-2; TRBD1 might be the D (6 bases). The CDR3 totals 18 residues. Trimming shortened V by 0 bases and J by 3 bases, and 18 bases separated the two germline ends. CDR1 is SGHRS and CDR2 is YFSETQ in the germline V gene. CDR3 loop: CASSLVWGLGVDTGELFF. The CDR3 DNA reads TGCGCCAGCAGCTTGGTATGGGGGCTAGGAGTGGACACCGGGGAGCTGTTTTTT.

V is TRBV6-2 or TRBV6-3 and J is TRBJ2-5, with D perhaps matching TRBD1 (5 bases). CDR3 length: 14 amino acids. Germline V CDR1 and CDR2: MNHEY, SVGEGT. Trimming pared 1 base from V and 4 bases from J, leaving 10 bases between. The CDR3: CASSYLGRSETQYF. The CDR3 DNA follows: TGTGCCAGCAGTTACTTGGGGCGTTCAGAGACCCAGTACTTC.

The rearrangement uses TRBV4-2 and TRBJ2-3, with 8 bases matching TRBD1. The CDR3 runs to 17 residues. V lost 2 bases, J lost 2 bases, and 9 bases stayed unmatched. The germline V gene has CDR1 LGHNA and CDR2 YNFKEQ. CDR3 sequence (DNA): TGTGCCAGCAGCCAAACCCCGACAGGGGTCTACACAGATACGCAGTATTTT. Its protein is CASSQTPTGVYTDTQYF.

V and J are TRBV5-8 and TRBJ2-7; possible D gene TRBD2, 6 bases. Germline CDR1 reads SGHTS; CDR2 reads YDEGEE. This CDR3 has 13 amino acids. Trimming removed 4 bases from V and 2 bases from J, with 10 bases in between. This CDR3 reads CASSRLVAYEQYF. The CDR3 DNA sequence: TGTGCCAGCAGCCGACTAGTGGCCTACGAGCAGTACTTC.

The chain combines TRBV5-1 with TRBJ1-6; 8 bases are a match to TRBD1. Per the germline V gene, CDR1 is SGHRS and CDR2 is YFSETQ. V lost 0 bases and J lost 9; bases outside the gene matches: 8. The CDR3 length is 16 residues. This CDR3 reads CASSLAGWDRSSPLHF. The CDR3 DNA follows: TGCGCCAGCAGCTTGGCCGGGTGGGACAGGAGTTCACCCCTCCACTTT.

The V gene is TRBV27, the J gene TRBJ2-7, with TRBD2 as a possible D gene (6 bases). CDR1 MNHEY and CDR2 SMNVEV come from the germline V gene (reference sequence). V gave up 6 bases and J gave up 4 bases, with 16 bases separating them. This CDR3 has 14 residues. CDR3 protein: CASSEWGRPYEQYV. Written as DNA, the CDR3 is TGTGCCAGCAGCGAGTGGGGGAGGCCGTACGAGCAGTACGTC.

The V and J genes are TRBV7-9 and TRBJ2-4; 13 bases are shared with TRBD2. This CDR3 comprises 17 residues. The germline gives CDR1 SEHNR, CDR2 FQNEAQ (reference sequence). Trimming took 3 bases from V and 8 from J; bases not matched to a gene: 10. CDR3 coding DNA: TGTGCCAGCAGCTTGCGGACTAGCGGGGGTTATAGGGACATTCAGTACTTC. It specifies CASSLRTSGGYRDIQYF.

The chain couples TRBV7-6 to TRBJ2-1; 11 nucleotides match TRBD2. V was pared by 4 bases and J by 6 bases, with 8 bases of the junction left unmatched. There are 16 residues in the CDR3. Per the germline V gene, CDR1 is SGHVS and CDR2 is FNYEAQ. This CDR3 is CASSSTSGSRSNEQFF. In nucleotides, the CDR3 is TGTGCCAGCAGCTCAACTAGCGGGAGTCGTAGCAATGAGCAGTTCTTC.

V gene TRBV18 combines with J gene TRBJ2-1; D perhaps matches TRBD1 (7 bases). The CDR3 totals 16 residues. Germline V gene sequence: CDR1 KGHSH, CDR2 LQKENI. Trimming pared 1 base from V and 1 base from J, leaving 11 bases between. The CDR3 sequence is CASSPLQGGSYNEQFF. The CDR3 DNA sequence: TGTGCCAGCTCACCACTCCAGGGGGGATCCTACAATGAGCAGTTCTTC. The variable domain in full, with the rest retrieved from reference TRBV18 and TRBJ2-1, is NAGVMQNPRHLVRRRGQEARLRCSPMKGHSHVYWYRQLPEEGLKFMVYLQKENIIDESGMPKERFSAEFPKEGPSILRIQQVVRGDSAAYFCASSPLQGGSYNEQFFGPGTRLTVL.

The chain employs TRBV7-8 and TRBJ1-4; D unclear. The CDR3 consists of 15 residues. CDR1 is SGHVS and CDR2 is FQNEAQ in the germline V gene. V was cut by 5 bases and J by 0 bases, with 10 bases left in between. CDR3: CASSVTGATNEKLFF. The DNA for the CDR3 is TGTGCCAGCAGCGTTACGGGAGCAACTAATGAAAAACTGTTTTTT.

The V gene is TRBV7-6, the J gene TRBJ2-1, with a tentative D call TRBD2 (5 bases). CDR1 and CDR2 (germline): SGHVS, FNYEAQ. The CDR3 runs 11 residues. The ends were cut back, 5 bases at V and 9 bases at J, with 8 bases in the middle. CDR3 residues: CASSPRVEQFF. Here the CDR3 DNA reads TGTGCCAGCAGCCCGAGGGTTGAGCAGTTCTTC.

The rearrangement uses TRBV6-5 and TRBJ2-1; no clear D gene. This CDR3 is 13 amino acids long. V gave up 6 bases and J gave up 0 bases, with 6 bases separating them. Germline V gene data show CDR1 as MNHEY and CDR2 as SVGAGI. CDR3 DNA sequence: TGTGCCAGCAGGTCCCTCTCCTACAATGAGCAGTTCTTC. It codes for CASRSLSYNEQFF.

The CDR3 region is CASSYTRQGWVYGYTF. DNA for the CDR3: TGTGCCAGCAGTTACACACGACAGGGGTGGGTCTATGGCTACACCTTC. The rearrangement uses TRBV6-5 and TRBJ1-2, with 8 bases fitting TRBD1. J was trimmed by 4 bases and V by 2 bases; bases with no gene match: 9. This CDR3 comprises 16 residues. CDR1 is MNHEY, CDR2 SVGAGI, per germline.

The chain is built from TRBV15 and TRBJ2-5; D is possibly TRBD1 (5 bases). Trimming left V 0 bases short and J 7 bases short, with 15 bases between. Germline CDR1 LNHNV, CDR2 YYDKDF (reference sequence). This CDR3 contains 15 residues. Here the CDR3 reads CATSRDQGRNGTQYF. The CDR3 nucleotides are TGTGCCACCAGCAGAGATCAGGGCCGTAACGGGACCCAGTACTTC.

The CDR3, as DNA: TGTGCCAGTAGTACATCGACAGGGCGATCTGAAAAACTGTTTTTT. It codes for CASSTSTGRSEKLFF. The V call is TRBV19, the J call TRBJ1-4; 7 bases fit TRBD1. The CDR3 covers 15 residues. CDR1 is LNHDA and CDR2 is SQIVND in the germline V gene (reference sequence). Trimming took 4 bases from V and 7 from J; bases not matched to a gene: 9.

The chain employs TRBV24-1 and TRBJ2-2, with 8 bases matching TRBD2. Germline V gene lookup returns CDR1 KGHDR and CDR2 SFDVKD. The CDR3 runs 15 residues. V was clipped by 5 bases and J by 2 bases; unmatched bases: 3. In DNA form, the CDR3 reads TGTGCCACCAGTGGGTGGACTAGCAACACCGGGGAGCTGTTTTTT. Translating gives CATSGWTSNTGELFF.

The genes are TRBV20-1 and TRBJ1-1, with D perhaps TRBD1 (5 bases). The V gene lost 3 bases and the J gene lost 1 base, with 9 bases spanning the gap. The CDR3 totals 13 residues. Germline-derived CDR1 and CDR2 are DFQATT and SNEGSKA (reference sequence). The CDR3 loop is CSASDGGNTEAFF. CDR3 bases: TGCAGTGCTAGTGACGGGGGGAACACTGAAGCTTTCTTT.

J is TRBJ1-2 and V is TRBV6-6; D is possibly TRBD1 (5 bases). Germline values: CDR1 MNHNY, CDR2 SVGAGI (reference sequence). This CDR3 has 11 residues. V was pared by 5 bases and J by 10 bases, with 11 bases between. Here the CDR3 reads CASSMGRDYTF. The CDR3 nucleotides read TGTGCCAGCAGTATGGGGCGGGACTACACCTTC.

The rearrangement uses TRBV27 and TRBJ2-1; the D gene is possibly TRBD1 (6 bases). This CDR3 is 17 amino acids long. The germline V gene has CDR1 MNHEY and CDR2 SMNVEV (reference sequence). The germline V and J ends were trimmed by 3 bases and 1 base, with 16 bases remaining between them. CDR3 DNA sequence: TGTGCCAGCAGTTTTTGGGGGCAACAGGGATCCTACAATGAGCAGTTCTTC. This gives the protein CASSFWGQQGSYNEQFF.

The genes are TRBV19 and TRBJ2-5, with 7 bases fitting TRBD2. V was clipped by 3 bases and J by 4 bases; unmatched bases: 14. This CDR3 is 17 amino acids long. The V gene's germline CDR1 is LNHDA and CDR2 SQIVND (reference sequence). CDR3 protein: CASSIPPLSGVGETQYF. The DNA of the CDR3 is TGTGCCAGTAGTATCCCCCCTCTCAGCGGGGTAGGAGAGACCCAGTACTTC.

This clone was counted only a few times. This sequence joins TRBV5-6 and TRBJ2-7, with 8 positions matching TRBD1. Trimming at V came to 0 bases and at J to 4 bases, leaving 3 bases not matched to a gene. The V gene's germline CDR1 is SGHDT and CDR2 YYEEEE. The CDR3 length is 14 residues. The CDR3 DNA is TGTGCCAGCAGCTTGGGACAGGGGATGTACGAGCAGTACGTC. Its protein is CASSLGQGMYEQYV.

This chain links TRBV2 with TRBJ1-2; no reliable D call. Germline lookup yields CDR1 SNHLY and CDR2 FYNNEI. The CDR3 is 11 residues long. With 2 bases removed from V and 5 bases from J, the gap between germline ends came to 3 bases. This chain's CDR3 is CASSEIYGYTF. The DNA of the CDR3 is TGTGCCAGCAGTGAAATATATGGCTACACCTTC. Drawing the rest from reference TRBV2 and TRBJ1-2, the complete variable domain is EPEVTQTPSHQVTQMGQEVILRCVPISNHLYFYWYRQILGQKVEFLVSFYNNEISEKSEIFDDQFSVERPDGSNFTLKIRSTKLEDSAMYFCASSEIYGYTFGSGTRLTVV.

This chain joins TRBV9 and TRBJ1-2, with D perhaps TRBD1 (6 bases). V was pared by 0 bases and J by 6 bases, with 15 bases between. Germline V lookup: CDR1 SGDLS, CDR2 YYNGEE. The CDR3 runs 15 residues. The CDR3 spells CASSVAGGQVDGYTF. CDR3 sequence (DNA): TGTGCCAGCAGCGTAGCGGGGGGGCAAGTCGATGGCTACACCTTC.

DNA for the CDR3: TGTGCCAGCAGCCGGACAGGAGTTAAAGGTGAAGCTTTCTTT. It is translated as CASSRTGVKGEAFF. The genes are TRBV3-1 (or the pseudogene TRBV3-2) and TRBJ1-1, with 7 bases aligning to TRBD1. Germline trimming cut 4 bases from V and 7 bases from J; bases unmatched to any gene: 9. CDR1 is LGHDT and CDR2 is YNNKEL in the germline V gene (reference sequence). The CDR3 extends over 14 amino acids.

This chain connects TRBV5-8 to TRBJ1-2; a possible D gene is TRBD1 (6 bases). Germline assignment: CDR1 SGHTS and CDR2 YDEGEE. This CDR3 contains 14 residues. Trimming took off 1 base at V and 5 bases at J, with 12 bases between the two ends. This CDR3 is CASSLYTGRYGYTF. In DNA, the CDR3 is TGTGCCAGCAGCTTGTATACAGGGCGGTATGGCTACACCTTC.

CDR3 in DNA: TGTGCCAGCAGTCCGAGCGGGGGGTACACTGGCGAGCAGTTCTTC. It yields the protein CASSPSGGYTGEQFF. This chain joins TRBV6-5 and TRBJ2-1; TRBD2 matches at 9 bases. The CDR3 length is 15 residues. The V segment lost 5 bases and the J segment 10 bases; nucleotides outside the gene matches: 12. Germline CDR1 MNHEY, CDR2 SVGAGI.

The chain couples TRBV5-1 to TRBJ2-5; 9 nucleotides agree with TRBD2. The CDR3 is 14 amino acids. From germline, CDR1 is SGHRS and CDR2 YFSETQ. V lost 6 bases and J lost 3; bases outside the gene matches: 6. The CDR3 sequence: CASNTLAGEETQYF. The CDR3 coding sequence is TGCGCCAGCAACACTTTAGCGGGAGAAGAGACCCAGTACTTC.

The table lists this clone with a count of one. The sample carries other DNA sequences with the same CDR3. V gene TRBV18 combines with J gene TRBJ2-3; 12 bases map to TRBD2. V shed 3 bases, J shed 3 bases, and the junction held 4 bases outside the gene matches. Germline CDR1 and CDR2: KGHSH and LQKENI. The CDR3 contains 16 residues. CDR3 region: CASSPPGLAGTDTQYF. CDR3 sequence (DNA): TGTGCCAGCTCACCGCCGGGACTAGCGGGTACAGATACGCAGTATTTT.